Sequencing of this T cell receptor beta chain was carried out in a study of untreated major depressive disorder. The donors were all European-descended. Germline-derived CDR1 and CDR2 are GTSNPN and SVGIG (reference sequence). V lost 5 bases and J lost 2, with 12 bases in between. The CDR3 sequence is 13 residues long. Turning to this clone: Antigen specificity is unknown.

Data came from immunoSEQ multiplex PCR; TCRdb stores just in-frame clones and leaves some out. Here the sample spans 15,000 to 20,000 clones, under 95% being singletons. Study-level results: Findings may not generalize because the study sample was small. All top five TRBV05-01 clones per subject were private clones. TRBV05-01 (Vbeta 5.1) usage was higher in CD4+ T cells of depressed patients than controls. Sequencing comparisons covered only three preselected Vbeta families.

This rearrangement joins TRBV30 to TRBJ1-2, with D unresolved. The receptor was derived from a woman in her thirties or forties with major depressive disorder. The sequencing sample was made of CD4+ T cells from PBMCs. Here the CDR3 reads CAWRREANYGYTF. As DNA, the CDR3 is TGTGCCTGGCGGAGGGAAGCCAACTATGGCTACACCTTC.